This paragraph covers one T cell receptor beta chain sequence. Its antigen remains unknown. This entry belongs to a study of cytomegalovirus exposure and HLA in healthy donors. The study's findings and limits: An assumption of roughly uniform sequencing depth across donors underlay the presence/absence analyses. Beyond CMV serostatus, there was no information to go on about immune exposure.

Nominally healthy donors provided the samples, though records likely missed some immune exposures. A multiplex PCR was run with 60 Vbeta primers and 13 Jbeta primers. Here immunoSEQ multiplex PCR was the method, and the copy in TCRdb shows in-frame clones only, minus some. This sample carries 150,000 to 200,000 clones, around 78% of them seen once, and the ten largest clones take roughly 3%. Trimming cost V 4 bases and J 4 bases, with 8 bases left between them. The CDR3 covers 13 residues. CDR1 is SGHRS and CDR2 is YFSETQ in the germline V gene. This chain joins TRBV5-1 and TRBJ1-4, with a weak D call TRBD1 (6 bases). The TCR comes from a woman in her thirties or forties in good health and CMV-seronegative. Sequences were obtained from PBMCs. The CDR3 reads CASSGGDNEKLFF. CDR3 in DNA: TGCGCCAGCAGCGGGGGCGATAATGAAAAACTGTTTTTT.